A single sample gave rise to the 28 T cell receptor beta chains below, sequenced in a study of T cells after yellow fever vaccination. TCRdb re-derived calls from the 5' RACE reads in MiXCR, one entry per CDR3 protein. Seen here are tens of thousands of distinct CDR3 sequences, about 7.7% observed once, and the top ten hold 41%. This sample comprised CD8+ T cells sorted from PBMCs, obtained on the day of the yellow fever booster vaccination. Receptors originate from a man younger than 45 who received the YFV17D yellow fever vaccine.

The chain recombines TRBV10-3 with TRBJ2-1, with D possibly matching TRBD2 (6 bases). The CDR3 is made up of 16 amino acids. V was clipped by 6 bases and J by 0 bases, with 15 bases between them. Per the germline V gene, CDR1 is ENHRY and CDR2 is SYGVKD. CDR3 loop: CAISHDRESSYNEQFF. In DNA form, the CDR3 reads TGTGCCATCAGCCATGACCGGGAGAGCTCCTACAATGAGCAGTTCTTC.

Many counts were recorded for this clonotype. The gene calls are TRBV7-2 and TRBJ2-5, with 14 positions matching TRBD2. There are 15 residues in the CDR3. V was pared by 4 bases and J by 5 bases, with 3 bases of the junction left unmatched. Germline lookup yields CDR1 SGHTA and CDR2 FQGNSA. The CDR3 nucleotides are TGTGCCAGCAGCTCGACTAGCGGGAGGGGTGAGACCCAGTACTTC. Residues: CASSSTSGRGETQYF. The whole variable domain, filled in from reference TRBV7-2 and TRBJ2-5, reads GAGVSQSPSNKVTEKGKDVELRCDPISGHTALYWYRQSLGQGLEFLIYFQGNSAPDKSGLPSDRFSAERTGGSVSTLTIQRTQQEDSAVYLCASSSTSGRGETQYFGPGTRLLVL.

The chain employs TRBV14 and TRBJ2-5; 7 bases match TRBD1. V lost 2 bases to trimming and J lost 4 bases; unmatched junction nucleotides: 19. The CDR3 is 19 residues long. CDR1 is SGHDN, CDR2 FVKESK, per germline. The CDR3 protein is CASSQRERPGQPQRETQYF. The CDR3 DNA is TGTGCCAGCAGCCAAAGAGAGAGGCCGGGACAGCCTCAACGAGAGACCCAGTACTTC.

V and J are TRBV3-1 and TRBJ2-7, with D perhaps matching TRBD2 (6 bases). CDR3 size: 15 residues. CDR1 is LGHDT, CDR2 YNNKEL, per germline (reference sequence). V lost 10 bases to trimming and J lost 3 bases, with 22 bases between them. CDR3 nucleotides: TGTGCCACCTGCCTAGGGACTCTACTTGGCTACGAGCAGTACTTC. Protein sequence: CATCLGTLLGYEQYF.

The chain is built from TRBV5-1 and TRBJ2-5, with a possible D match to TRBD2 (6 bases). Germline V CDR1 and CDR2: SGHRS, YFSETQ. Trimming removed 2 bases from V and 0 bases from J, with 8 bases in between. CDR3 length equals 14 residues. The chain's CDR3 is CASSLLADQETQYF. As DNA, the CDR3 is TGCGCCAGCAGCTTACTAGCAGACCAAGAGACCCAGTACTTC.

There are many counts of this clonotype. The CDR3 nucleotides read TGCAGCGTTGAAGAAGGCGGGGGCACCGGGGAGCTGTTTTTT. As protein: CSVEEGGGTGELFF. The chain carries TRBV29-1 and TRBJ2-2, with 7 bases that match TRBD2. Germline V gives CDR1 SQVTM, CDR2 ANQGSEA. The CDR3 contains 14 residues. Unmatched junction bases numbered 2, after V lost 0 bases and J lost 4 bases.

This clonotype was recorded many times. The chain combines TRBV29-1 with TRBJ2-3, with 11 bases identical to TRBD2. The CDR3 covers 15 residues. Looked up from germline, CDR1 is SQVTM and CDR2 is ANQGSEA. The V segment lost 5 bases and the J segment 6 bases; nucleotides outside the gene matches: 10. This chain's CDR3 is CSVPGLAAGGDTQYF. CDR3 DNA sequence: TGCAGCGTTCCGGGACTAGCGGCCGGGGGCGATACGCAGTATTTT.

This clonotype was picked up many times. This chain connects TRBV7-9 to TRBJ2-3; D ambiguous. The length of the CDR3 is 15 residues. Between the trimmed V and J ends, which lost 1 base and 1 base, there was a span of 9 bases. Germline V lookup: CDR1 SEHNR, CDR2 FQNEAQ (reference sequence). CDR3 sequence reads: CASSLDAGGTDTQYF. The CDR3, as DNA: TGTGCCAGCAGCTTAGACGCAGGTGGCACAGATACGCAGTATTTT. Full variable domain (outside the CDR3, taken from reference TRBV7-9 and TRBJ2-3): DTGVSQNPRHKITKRGQNVTFRCDPISEHNRLYWYRQTLGQGPEFLTYFQNEAQLEKSRLLSDRFSAERPKGSFSTLEIQRTEQGDSAMYLCASSLDAGGTDTQYFGPGTRLTVL.

This clonotype appeared a few times. The gene calls are TRBV27 and TRBJ2-1; tentatively, D is TRBD1 (5 bases). The CDR3 runs to 16 residues. Trimming stripped 2 bases from V and 0 bases from J, with 11 bases between. Germline V gene sequence: CDR1 MNHEY, CDR2 SMNVEV (reference sequence). The CDR3 loop reads CASSLLDRPSYNEQFF. Here the CDR3 DNA reads TGTGCCAGCAGTTTACTAGACAGACCCTCCTACAATGAGCAGTTCTTC.

This clonotype was counted many times. V and J are TRBV12-3 or TRBV12-4 and TRBJ2-5, with 9 bases identical to TRBD1. J was trimmed by 5 bases and V by 6 bases; bases with no gene match: 7. The length of the CDR3 is 14 residues. CDR3 DNA sequence: TGTGCCAGCAGAAGGACAGGGGCTGACGAGACCCAGTACTTC. It encodes CASRRTGADETQYF.

This clonotype was observed at least ten times. V is TRBV30 and J is TRBJ1-2, with D possibly TRBD1 on 5 matching bases. The germline gives CDR1 GTSNPN, CDR2 SVGIG (reference sequence). Trimming stripped 4 bases from V and 4 bases from J, with 13 bases between. This CDR3 is 13 amino acids long. CDR3 amino acids: CAWTGGGIYGYTF. In DNA, the CDR3 is TGTGCCTGGACCGGGGGGGGGATCTATGGCTACACCTTC.

This clonotype was recorded many times. V gene TRBV5-1 combines with J gene TRBJ2-1, with 7 bases aligning to TRBD2. Germline V gene lookup returns CDR1 SGHRS and CDR2 YFSETQ. The V and J ends lost 9 bases and 8 bases, in that order; junction bases with no gene match: 5. This CDR3 contains 11 residues. The CDR3 spells CATRAGYEQFF. The CDR3, as DNA: TGCGCCACCCGAGCGGGATATGAGCAGTTCTTC.

The chain is built from TRBV6-2 or TRBV6-3 and TRBJ2-7, with D possibly TRBD1 on 6 matching bases. The germline V and J ends were trimmed by 7 bases and 2 bases, with 9 bases remaining between them. The CDR3 extends over 12 amino acids. Per the germline V gene, CDR1 is MNHEY and CDR2 is SVGEGT. CDR3 coding DNA: TGTGCCAGCACACAGGGCGCCTACGAGCAGTACTTC. It yields the protein CASTQGAYEQYF.

This clonotype appeared a few times. The V and J genes are TRBV20-1 and TRBJ2-7; D perhaps matches TRBD2 (6 bases). The CDR3 runs 14 residues. Germline V gene lookup returns CDR1 DFQATT and CDR2 SNEGSKA (reference sequence). For the CDR3, the DNA is TGCAGCGTAAGAAAACCGGGACTGGCCTGGGAGCAGTACTTC. Its protein is CSVRKPGLAWEQYF.

This clonotype was picked up a small number of times. V gene TRBV11-1 combines with J gene TRBJ2-1; D ambiguous. Looked up from germline, CDR1 is SGHAT and CDR2 is FQDESV (reference sequence). The CDR3 loop spans 18 amino acids. With 5 bases removed from V and 0 bases from J, the gap between germline ends came to 20 bases. CDR3 nucleotide sequence: TGTGCCAGCAGCCCCAACACACCCAGCCGGCCCTCCTACAATGAGCAGTTCTTC. Its protein product is CASSPNTPSRPSYNEQFF.

V usage is TRBV20-1 and J usage is TRBJ2-3, with 14 bases that match TRBD2. Germline V lookup: CDR1 DFQATT, CDR2 SNEGSKA (reference sequence). V was clipped by 6 bases and J by 0 bases; unmatched bases: 5. This CDR3 comprises 16 residues. The CDR3 bases are TGCAGTGCAGGGACTAGCGGGAGTATTAGCACAGATACGCAGTATTTT. Translated: CSAGTSGSISTDTQYF.

This clonotype was detected a few times. The genes are TRBV29-1 and TRBJ2-7, with D tentatively TRBD1 (6 bases). Germline V lookup: CDR1 SQVTM, CDR2 ANQGSEA. The CDR3 has 11 residues. The V end lost 5 bases, the J end lost 3 bases, and 8 bases lay between the germline ends. The CDR3 nucleotides are TGCAGCGTTCAGGACAGCTACGAGCAGTACTTC. Residues: CSVQDSYEQYF.

This clonotype was seen only a few times. The J gene is TRBJ2-3, the V gene TRBV7-2, with no clear D. The CDR3 has 14 residues. Between the trimmed V and J ends, which lost 1 base and 4 bases, there was a span of 9 bases. Germline CDR1 SGHTA, CDR2 FQGNSA. CDR3 sequence: CASSLDSTPDTQYF. The CDR3 nucleotides are TGTGCCAGCAGCTTAGACAGCACCCCAGATACGCAGTATTTT.

This clonotype showed up just a few times. V usage is TRBV4-3 and J usage is TRBJ2-3; 9 nucleotides agree with TRBD1. Germline V gene lookup returns CDR1 LGHNA and CDR2 YSLEER. V shed 0 bases, J shed 4 bases, and the junction held 5 bases outside the gene matches. The CDR3 totals 16 residues. CDR3 sequence reads: CASSQDRGQGSDTQYF. For the CDR3, the DNA is TGCGCCAGCAGCCAAGATCGGGGACAGGGTTCAGATACGCAGTATTTT.

This clonotype was detected only a few times. This rearrangement joins TRBV18 to TRBJ1-2, with no clear D. The CDR3 sequence is 11 residues long. Germline loops: CDR1 KGHSH, CDR2 LQKENI. The V and J ends lost 3 bases and 3 bases respectively, with 2 bases between them. This chain's CDR3 is CASSPDYGYTF. The CDR3 coding sequence is TGTGCCAGCTCACCGGACTATGGCTACACCTTC.

This clonotype was seen more than once but under ten times. The J gene is TRBJ2-1, the V gene TRBV20-1, with 13 bases identical to TRBD2. V lost 0 bases and J lost 8; bases outside the gene matches: 4. This CDR3 region has 15 residues. Germline CDR1 reads DFQATT; CDR2 reads SNEGSKA (reference sequence). CDR3 protein: CSARERLAGGHEQFF. As DNA, the CDR3 is TGCAGTGCTAGAGAACGACTAGCGGGAGGCCATGAGCAGTTCTTC.

This clonotype was observed a handful of times. The V and J genes are TRBV6-1 and TRBJ2-2; 13 bases are shared with TRBD2. Germline values: CDR1 MNHNS, CDR2 SASEGT. The CDR3 runs 17 residues. V shed 6 bases, J shed 3 bases, and the junction held 7 bases outside the gene matches. DNA of the CDR3: TGTGCCAGCAGAGAATTCGGACTAGCGGGAGACACCGGGGAGCTGTTTTTT. Translation: CASREFGLAGDTGELFF.

The chain has TRBV7-2 and TRBJ2-3, with TRBD1 matching over 8 bases. Trimming removed 3 bases from V and 4 bases from J; junction bases left unmatched: 9. Germline values: CDR1 SGHTA, CDR2 FQGNSA. The CDR3 runs 16 residues. CDR3 loop: CASSFMTGVLADTQYF. CDR3 in DNA: TGTGCCAGCAGCTTCATGACAGGGGTTCTCGCAGATACGCAGTATTTT.

V usage is TRBV19 and J usage is TRBJ2-7; the D gene is possibly TRBD2 (5 bases). V lost 2 bases to trimming and J lost 2 bases, with 10 bases between them. The germline V gene encodes CDR1 LNHDA and CDR2 SQIVND (reference sequence). The CDR3 loop spans 14 amino acids. The CDR3 loop is CASSISGGAYEQYF. The CDR3 DNA sequence: TGTGCCAGTAGTATAAGCGGCGGAGCCTACGAGCAGTACTTC.

This clonotype was detected many times. The rearrangement joins TRBV27 to TRBJ1-5; D is unresolved. The CDR3 runs to 13 residues. CDR1 and CDR2 from the germline V gene are MNHEY and SMNVEV (reference sequence). V shed 0 bases and J shed 6 bases, with 6 bases lying between them. In DNA, the CDR3 is TGTGCCAGCAGTTTATCGAGAGCTCAGCCCCAGCATTTT. Translated: CASSLSRAQPQHF.

There are many counts of this clonotype. V usage is TRBV12-3 or TRBV12-4 and J usage is TRBJ2-7; D call uncertain. The CDR3 totals 11 residues. The V gene lost 1 base and the J gene lost 6 bases, with 4 bases spanning the gap. CDR3 sequence reads: CASSLGLEQYF. In nucleotides, the CDR3 is TGTGCCAGCAGTTTAGGCCTCGAGCAGTACTTC.

This clonotype turned up a few times. This chain connects TRBV5-4 to TRBJ2-3, with D unclear. The V and J ends lost 3 bases and 4 bases respectively, with 6 bases between them. The germline gives CDR1 SGHNT, CDR2 YYREEE (reference sequence). The CDR3 length is 12 residues. The CDR3 nucleotides are TGTGCCAGCAGCTCCTGGTCAGATACGCAGTATTTT. Translating gives CASSSWSDTQYF.

In this sample, this clonotype turned up a few times. The chain has TRBV11-2 and TRBJ2-7; D may correspond to TRBD1 or TRBD2 (5 bases each). Germline loops: CDR1 SGHAT, CDR2 FQNNGV. The germline V and J ends were trimmed by 4 bases and 1 base, with 8 bases remaining between them. The CDR3 runs to 13 residues. The CDR3 nucleotides are TGTGCCAGCAGCTGGGGCGGGTCCTACGAGCAGTACTTC. This encodes CASSWGGSYEQYF.